What follows are 12 T cell receptor beta chains derived from one specimen sequenced in a study of PD-1 blockade in classical Hodgkin lymphoma (dated by TCRdb to the early 2020s). The protocol used for the library was the immunoSEQ multiplex PCR assay. TCRdb obtained this table from immuneACCESS and retained in-frame rearrangements with V and J assigned. These tables miss some clones; where compared with another copy, unresolved V genes account for less than half of the shortfall, and the remainder is unexplained. This sample gives about 28,000 clones in total; 70% of them show up just once. The ten largest clones take up roughly 24% of the sample. The time point label for this specimen denotes: cycle 2 day 1 (C2D1) of nivolumab. All trial patients had relapsed after autologous stem cell transplantation, with cohorts A, B and C differing in prior brentuximab vedotin exposure. Sample: peripheral blood mononuclear cells (PBMCs), taken before the second cycle of nivolumab. The receptors originated from a human donor with classical Hodgkin lymphoma.

V and J are TRBV28 and TRBJ2-7, with 12 nucleotides matching TRBD1. The CDR3 spans 15 residues. Germline-derived CDR1 and CDR2 are MDHEN and SYDVKM. V lost 5 bases and J lost 6; bases outside the gene matches: 8. For the CDR3, the DNA is TGTGCCAGCAGTCCGGGGGGACAGGGGGCAGGCGAGCAGTACTTC. Its protein product is CASSPGGQGAGEQYF.

This clone was counted a few times. The chain carries TRBV19 and TRBJ2-2; TRBD1 is a possible D gene (5 bases). Germline V CDR1 and CDR2: LNHDA, SQIVND (reference sequence). CDR3 length: 12 amino acids. V lost 6 bases and J 7 bases, leaving 9 bases between the germline ends. CDR3 in DNA: TGTGCCAGTAGCCTAGGGGTCGGGGAGCTGTTTTTT. Residues: CASSLGVGELFF.

The chain has TRBV7-2 and TRBJ2-5; a possible D gene is TRBD2 (5 bases). Between the trimmed V and J ends, which lost 5 bases and 2 bases, there was a span of 6 bases. The CDR3 contains 12 residues. Germline CDR1 reads SGHTA; CDR2 reads FQGNSA. CDR3 in amino acids: CASSPGQETQYF. The CDR3 DNA sequence: TGTGCCAGCAGCCCGGGACAAGAGACCCAGTACTTC.

The rearrangement uses TRBV7-2 and TRBJ1-2; 7 bases align to TRBD1. Germline assignment: CDR1 SGHTA and CDR2 FQGNSA. There are 14 residues in the CDR3. Trimming cost V 5 bases and J 1 base; bases outside gene matches: 4. Here the CDR3 reads CASSRQGFNYGYTF. The CDR3 coding sequence is TGTGCCAGCAGCCGACAGGGCTTTAACTATGGCTACACCTTC.

This clone turned up a few times. This chain joins TRBV14 and TRBJ2-3; weak D call: TRBD2 (5 bases). The V end was cut by 6 bases, the J end by 3 bases, with 16 bases between. CDR3 size: 15 residues. Germline V gene data show CDR1 as SGHDN and CDR2 as FVKESK. The CDR3 loop reads CASSRRGPGTDTQYF. CDR3 in DNA: TGTGCCAGCAGTCGCCGAGGGCCCGGGACAGATACGCAGTATTTT.

In this sample, this clone turned up a few times. The genes are TRBV2 and TRBJ1-2; unclear D gene. The V and J ends lost 7 bases and 1 base respectively, with 19 bases between them. The germline V gene has CDR1 SNHLY and CDR2 FYNNEI. This CDR3 region has 16 residues. This chain's CDR3 is CASTPGRLRRNYGYTF. CDR3 in DNA: TGTGCCAGCACCCCTGGGCGACTGCGACGTAACTATGGCTACACCTTC.

This clone was detected only a few times. The same CDR3 can be traced to other DNA sequences in this sample. The chain joins TRBV19 to TRBJ2-2; maybe TRBD1 (6 bases). CDR3 size: 16 residues. The V and J ends lost 2 bases and 0 bases respectively, with 10 bases between them. In germline, CDR1 is LNHDA, CDR2 SQIVND (reference sequence). The CDR3 coding sequence is TGTGCCAGTAGTATACTACCAGGGGCGAACACCGGGGAGCTGTTTTTT. Translated, it gives CASSILPGANTGELFF.

The chain couples TRBV7-8 to TRBJ2-2; TRBD2 matches at 10 bases. CDR1 is SGHVS, CDR2 FQNEAQ, per germline. V shed 3 bases and J 4 bases; nucleotides not matched to a gene: 5. The CDR3 runs to 16 residues. The CDR3 sequence: CASSLASGGGTGELFF. As DNA, the CDR3 is TGTGCCAGCAGCTTGGCTAGCGGGGGTGGCACCGGGGAGCTGTTTTTT.

This clone was counted many times. The chain joins TRBV19 to TRBJ1-2; TRBD1 agrees at 9 bases. The CDR3 runs 14 residues. V shed 6 bases, J shed 8 bases, and the junction held 10 bases outside the gene matches. Looked up from germline, CDR1 is LNHDA and CDR2 is SQIVND (reference sequence). This CDR3 reads CASSTGGAPLGYTF. The DNA for the CDR3 is TGTGCCAGTAGCACAGGGGGCGCCCCGTTGGGCTACACCTTC.

The chain carries TRBV6-5 and TRBJ2-1; 9 nucleotides match TRBD1. With 4 bases clipped from V and 4 bases from J, the junction kept 5 bases outside the gene matches. Germline V gives CDR1 MNHEY, CDR2 SVGAGI. This CDR3 spans 15 amino acids. CDR3 nucleotides: TGTGCCAGCAGTTCGACAGGGGGGGGTTACAATGAGCAGTTCTTC. It is translated as CASSSTGGGYNEQFF.

The rearrangement uses TRBV28 and TRBJ1-1, with a possible D match to TRBD1 (5 bases). The CDR3 runs to 15 residues. The V end was cut by 6 bases, the J end by 2 bases, with 16 bases between. The germline V gene has CDR1 MDHEN and CDR2 SYDVKM. CDR3 in DNA: TGTGCCAGCAGCTTTAACCCCACAGGCAACACTGAAGCTTTCTTT. It codes for CASSFNPTGNTEAFF.

This clone came up a few times. The chain is built from TRBV14 and TRBJ2-1; D is uncertain. The V gene's germline CDR1 is SGHDN and CDR2 FVKESK. This CDR3 is 11 amino acids long. V was cut by 8 bases and J by 7 bases, with 9 bases left in between. The CDR3 nucleotides are TGTGCCAGCGGAAACTATAATGAGCAGTTCTTC. Translating gives CASGNYNEQFF.